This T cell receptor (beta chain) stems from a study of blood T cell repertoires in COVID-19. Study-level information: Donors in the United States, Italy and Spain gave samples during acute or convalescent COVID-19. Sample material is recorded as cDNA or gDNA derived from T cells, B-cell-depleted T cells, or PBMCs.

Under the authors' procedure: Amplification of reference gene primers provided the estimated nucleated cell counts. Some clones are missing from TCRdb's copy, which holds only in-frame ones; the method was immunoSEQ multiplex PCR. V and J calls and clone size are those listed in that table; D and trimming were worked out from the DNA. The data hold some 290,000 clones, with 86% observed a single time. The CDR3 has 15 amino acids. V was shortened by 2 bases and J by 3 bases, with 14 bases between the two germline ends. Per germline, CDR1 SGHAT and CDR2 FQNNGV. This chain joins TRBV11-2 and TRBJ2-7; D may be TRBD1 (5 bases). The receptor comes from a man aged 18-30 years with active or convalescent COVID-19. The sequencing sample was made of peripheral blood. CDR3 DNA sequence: TGTGCCAGCAGCTTATACCAGGGCCCCCTCTACGAGCAGTACTTC. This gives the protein CASSLYQGPLYEQYF.